A selection of T cell receptor beta chains follows, all from one sample in a study of early T cells in non-severe SARS-CoV-2 infection. TCRdb re-derived calls from the 5' RACE reads in MiXCR, one entry per CDR3 protein. The data show about 45,000 distinct CDR3 sequences, with roughly 10% seen just once and about a fifth held by the top ten. Sequenced input: whole blood. Every receptor here comes from an adult who was a healthcare worker with PCR-confirmed SARS-CoV-2 infection or an uninfected control (not recorded which). The CDR3 runs from the conserved cysteine through the conserved F or W. Each record gives: D gene, clone size, V gene, J gene, CDR3 protein, CDR3 DNA. A D gene is named only where the DNA matches it firmly. A row's size may be missing; if present it is once, few, many or a size class.

TRBD1	NA	TRBV28	TRBJ2-2	CASSSGQTTGELFF	TGTGCCAGCAGTTCGGGACAGACCACCGGGGAGCTGTTTTTT
NA	few	TRBV6-5	TRBJ2-2	CASSYSGFEELFF	TGTGCCAGCAGTTACTCGGGGTTTGAGGAGCTGTTTTTT
TRBD2	many	TRBV27	TRBJ2-2	CASSLTKLAGVPGELFF	TGTGCCAGCAGTTTAACGAAGCTAGCGGGAGTCCCCGGGGAGCTGTTTTTT
TRBD2	many	TRBV20-1	TRBJ2-3	CSARDIGAAGGIDTQYF	TGCAGTGCTAGAGATATCGGTGCGGCGGGAGGGATAGATACGCAGTATTTT
TRBD2	NA	TRBV29-1	TRBJ2-3	CSVALSSGLTDTQYF	TGCAGCGTTGCTCTGTCTAGCGGGTTGACAGATACGCAGTATTTT
TRBD2	many	TRBV7-2	TRBJ2-3	CASSPRGLAGASDTQYF	TGTGCCAGCAGCCCCCGAGGGCTAGCGGGAGCCTCAGATACGCAGTATTTT
NA	NA	TRBV29-1	TRBJ1-4	CSVAREDEKLFF	TGCAGCGTCGCCCGTGAGGATGAAAAACTGTTTTTT
TRBD2	NA	TRBV19	TRBJ2-1	CASSISPGLAGGKTFYNEQFF	TGTGCCAGTAGTATCAGTCCCGGACTAGCGGGAGGGAAGACCTTTTACAATGAGCAGTTCTTC
NA	NA	TRBV24-1	TRBJ1-5	CATSGEGNQPQHF	TGTGCCACCAGCGGAGAAGGCAATCAGCCCCAGCATTTT
NA	many	TRBV11-2	TRBJ1-4	CASSLESAGQRFF	TGTGCCAGCAGCTTAGAATCGGCGGGGCAGAGGTTTTTT
NA	many	TRBV12-3/TRBV12-4	TRBJ2-2	CASSLGGAVSIGELFF	TGTGCCAGCAGTTTAGGAGGGGCGGTTTCAATCGGGGAGCTGTTTTTT
NA	few	TRBV6-2/TRBV6-3	TRBJ2-7	CASSYSGGTYEQYF	TGTGCCAGCAGTTACTCGGGCGGCACCTACGAGCAGTACTTC
NA	many	TRBV10-3	TRBJ2-1	CATGVAYNEQFF	TGTGCCACCGGGGTAGCCTACAATGAGCAGTTCTTC
NA	many	TRBV28	TRBJ2-7	CASSEDYEQYF	TGTGCCAGCAGTGAAGATTACGAGCAGTACTTC
NA	NA	TRBV7-2	TRBJ1-1	CASSGDTVAFF	TGTGCCAGCAGCGGGGACACTGTAGCTTTCTTT
NA	NA	TRBV4-1	TRBJ2-5	CASSPPGTNKRETQYF	TGCGCCAGCAGCCCTCCGGGCACAAACAAAAGGGAGACCCAGTACTTC
TRBD2	many	TRBV4-2	TRBJ2-2	CASSSGTSGRNTGELFF	TGTGCCAGCAGCTCGGGGACTAGCGGGCGTAACACCGGGGAGCTGTTTTTT
TRBD1	many	TRBV12-3/TRBV12-4	TRBJ2-7	CASSFIGTVTYEQYF	TGTGCCAGCAGTTTCATCGGGACAGTTACCTACGAGCAGTACTTC
NA	many	TRBV29-1	TRBJ1-2	CSVGDRIYGYTF	TGCAGCGTTGGCGACAGAATCTATGGCTACACCTTC
NA	many	TRBV7-9	TRBJ2-5	CASDSETQYF	TGTGCCAGCGATTCGGAGACCCAGTACTTC
TRBD2	few	TRBV29-1	TRBJ2-1	CSVSSGAAYNEQFF	TGCAGCGTTTCTAGCGGAGCCGCCTACAATGAGCAGTTCTTC
TRBD2	many	TRBV7-8	TRBJ2-7	CASSLVALAEVVHEQYF	TGTGCCAGCAGCTTAGTAGCCCTAGCGGAGGTCGTCCACGAGCAGTACTTC
NA	NA	TRBV29-1	TRBJ1-1	CSALGQTTEAFF	TGCAGCGCCCTTGGACAGACAACTGAAGCTTTCTTT
TRBD2	many	TRBV6-5	TRBJ2-4	CASSYSGQAGGKNIQYF	TGTGCCAGCAGTTACAGTGGGCAAGCGGGAGGCAAAAACATTCAGTACTTC
NA	many	TRBV29-1	TRBJ2-7	CSVGSPGEQYF	TGCAGCGTTGGATCTCCGGGGGAGCAGTACTTC
TRBD2	many	TRBV5-6	TRBJ2-1	CASSSPRTSSNNEQFF	TGTGCCAGCAGCTCCCCAAGGACTAGCAGCAACAATGAGCAGTTCTTC
TRBD2	few	TRBV2	TRBJ2-3	CAGRSGLAGSTDTQYF	TGTGCCGGACGGTCGGGACTAGCAGGTTCCACAGATACGCAGTATTTT
TRBD1	NA	TRBV12-3/TRBV12-4	TRBJ2-7	CASSPTGGSYEQYF	TGTGCCAGCAGTCCTACAGGGGGCTCCTACGAGCAGTACTTC
NA	NA	TRBV10-3	TRBJ2-2	CAISYGAPNTGELFF	TGTGCCATCAGTTACGGGGCCCCGAACACCGGGGAGCTGTTTTTT
NA	NA	TRBV7-2	TRBJ2-5	CASSRNHQETQYF	TGTGCCAGCAGCCGAAACCACCAAGAGACCCAGTACTTC
NA	NA	TRBV12-3/TRBV12-4	TRBJ1-2	CARSFLSPPALNYGYTF	TGTGCCCGCAGTTTCCTATCCCCCCCTGCACTTAACTATGGCTACACCTTC
NA	NA	TRBV21-1	TRBJ2-7	CASSPTRLATSYEQYF	TGTGCCAGCAGCCCGACCCGACTAGCGACCTCCTACGAGCAGTACTTC
NA	many	TRBV4-2	TRBJ1-3	CASSQERGNTIYF	TGTGCCAGCAGCCAAGAACGAGGAAACACCATATATTTT
TRBD1	NA	TRBV5-4	TRBJ2-7	CASSLGGQTYEQYF	TGTGCCAGCAGCTTGGGGGGACAGACCTACGAGCAGTACTTC
NA	many	TRBV4-1	TRBJ2-2	CASSQDRYGAGELFF	TGCGCCAGCAGCCAAGATCGTTACGGGGCCGGGGAGCTGTTTTTT
TRBD2	NA	TRBV7-9	TRBJ2-3	CPSSLVAGSIDTQYF	TGTCCCAGCAGCTTAGTAGCGGGATCCATAGATACGCAGTATTTT
NA	NA	TRBV3-1	TRBJ2-1	CASSRDFTRNEQFF	TGTGCCAGCAGCCGGGACTTCACGAGGAATGAGCAGTTCTTC
TRBD1	many	TRBV12-3/TRBV12-4	TRBJ2-3	CASSGTGQGATDTQYF	TGTGCCAGCAGTGGAACGGGACAGGGCGCGACAGATACGCAGTATTTT
NA	many	TRBV20-1	TRBJ2-1	CSARAGGGYNEQFF	TGCAGTGCTAGAGCCGGAGGGGGGTACAATGAGCAGTTCTTC
TRBD1	many	TRBV20-1	TRBJ1-2	CSATPPRQGDYGYTF	TGCAGTGCTACACCGCCGAGACAGGGGGACTATGGCTACACCTTC
TRBD1	many	TRBV6-6	TRBJ2-1	CASSYEGQRLSYNEQFF	TGTGCCAGCAGTTACGAGGGACAGAGACTCTCCTACAATGAGCAGTTCTTC
NA	few	TRBV29-1	TRBJ1-2	CSKIPGGYGYTF	TGCAGCAAAATACCTGGGGGGTATGGCTACACCTTC
NA	NA	TRBV6-2/TRBV6-3	TRBJ2-7	CASSLLFEQYF	TGTGCCAGCAGTTTGTTATTCGAGCAGTACTTC
NA	many	TRBV7-2	TRBJ1-6	CASSLVAARNSPLHF	TGTGCCAGCAGCTTAGTAGCCGCCCGTAATTCACCCCTCCACTTT
NA	few	TRBV2	TRBJ2-1	CATGNRLVNEQFF	TGTGCCACAGGGAACCGTTTGGTCAATGAGCAGTTCTTC
NA	many	TRBV28	TRBJ1-1	CASSRTRNTEAFF	TGTGCCAGCAGCCGGACTCGGAACACTGAAGCTTTCTTT